Below, 8 T cell receptor beta chains from the same sample are listed, as sequenced in a study of blood T cell repertoires in COVID-19 (dated by TCRdb to the early 2020s). The library relied on the immunoSEQ multiplex PCR assay. TCRdb re-hosts the immuneACCESS table, in-frame sequences only. Its copies lack some clones; in the studies checked, an unresolved V gene accounts for under half of them, and the cause for the rest is not known. The sample has around 140,000 clones on record, 81% of them singletons. Jointly, the top ten make up approximately 9.1% of the sample. The sample consisted of peripheral blood. These receptors originate from a woman aged 60-75 years with active or convalescent COVID-19.

This chain joins TRBV19 and TRBJ2-3; TRBD2 might be the D (6 bases). The CDR3 spans 15 residues. The V end was cut by 6 bases, the J end by 6 bases, with 19 bases between. Looked up from germline, CDR1 is LNHDA and CDR2 is SQIVND (reference sequence). Here the CDR3 reads CASSRGTGTWDTQYF. The CDR3 DNA reads as TGTGCCAGTAGCCGGGGGACCGGGACGTGGGATACGCAGTATTTT.

The rearrangement joins TRBV19 to TRBJ2-2; 7 bases align to TRBD2. V lost 4 bases, J lost 5 bases, and 10 bases stayed unmatched. Germline assignment: CDR1 LNHDA and CDR2 SQIVND (reference sequence). CDR3 length: 16 amino acids. CDR3 bases: TGTGCCAGTAGTAGCCCTCGGACTAGACAGACCGGGGAGCTGTTTTTT. Amino acid sequence: CASSSPRTRQTGELFF.

The genes are TRBV5-1 and TRBJ2-3; tentative D call: TRBD2 (7 bases). The length of the CDR3 is 14 residues. Germline values: CDR1 SGHRS, CDR2 YFSETQ. V lost 6 bases, J lost 0 bases, and 11 bases lay in between. The CDR3 nucleotides are TGCGCCAGCACCCCGGGGGGCAGCACAGATACGCAGTATTTT. Translation: CASTPGGSTDTQYF.

The V call is TRBV11-1, the J call TRBJ2-7; 9 positions agree with TRBD2. The CDR3 consists of 14 residues. Trimming took 5 bases from V and 6 from J; bases not matched to a gene: 8. Germline CDR1 reads SGHAT; CDR2 reads FQDESV (reference sequence). The CDR3: CASSHSSTSGEQYF. The CDR3 DNA reads as TGTGCCAGCAGCCACAGCTCGACTAGCGGCGAGCAGTACTTC.

The chain employs TRBV24-1 and TRBJ1-1, with 7 nucleotides matching TRBD1. Germline CDR1 and CDR2: KGHDR and SFDVKD. The V and J ends lost 8 bases and 0 bases, in that order; junction bases with no gene match: 2. CDR3 size: 13 residues. CDR3 in amino acids: CATTDRVNTEAFF. CDR3 DNA sequence: TGTGCCACCACAGACAGGGTGAACACTGAAGCTTTCTTT.

This chain links TRBV2 with TRBJ1-6, with 9 bases that match TRBD1. This CDR3 has 15 residues. CDR1 and CDR2 (germline): SNHLY, FYNNEI. V lost 2 bases, J lost 13 bases, and 9 bases stayed unmatched. Here the CDR3 DNA reads TGTGCCAGCAGTGAACCGACAGGGGGTGGAGCGCCCCTCCACTTT. Translation gives CASSEPTGGGAPLHF.

This clone was seen more than once but under ten times. The chain uses TRBV10-1 and TRBJ1-1; TRBD1 aligns across 9 bases. After removal of 5 bases from V and 4 bases from J, the junction contained 5 bases not matched to a gene. This CDR3 spans 14 amino acids. The germline V gene has CDR1 WNHNN and CDR2 SYGVQD (reference sequence). CDR3 residues: CASSTGGAGTEAFF. In DNA, the CDR3 is TGCGCCAGCAGTACAGGGGGCGCCGGCACTGAAGCTTTCTTT.

This clone came up a few times. This CDR3 is CASYISGNTIYF. The CDR3 coding sequence is TGTGCCAGCTATATCTCTGGAAACACCATATATTTT. The chain joins TRBV28 to TRBJ1-3; unclear D gene. Per the germline V gene, CDR1 is MDHEN and CDR2 is SYDVKM. The CDR3 totals 12 residues. The V and J ends lost 8 bases and 0 bases respectively, with 5 bases between them.